These 23 T cell receptor beta chains were all obtained from the same sample, sequenced in a study of identical twins. MiXCR, run by TCRdb on the 5' RACE reads, gives a single entry per CDR3 protein. The sample contains 500,000 to 550,000 distinct CDR3 sequences, approximately 22% of which appear only once. This sample was also put to use in a study of T cells expressing NK-cell markers.

Sequencing was performed on CD4+ T cells sorted from blood. These receptors all come from a woman under 30 in good health.

This clonotype has ten or more counts. This chain links TRBV12-3 or TRBV12-4 with TRBJ2-2; D is tentatively TRBD1 or TRBD2 (5 bases each). The CDR3 is made up of 15 amino acids. Trimming shortened V by 3 bases and J by 7 bases, and 15 bases separated the two germline ends. Here the CDR3 DNA reads TGTGCCAGCAGTTTCAGGGCCCTCCGGGGCGGGGAGCTGTTTTTT. Protein product: CASSFRALRGGELFF.

This clonotype was seen at least ten times. This chain uses TRBV4-1 with TRBJ2-3; a possible D gene is TRBD2 (6 bases). Germline loops: CDR1 MGHRA, CDR2 YSYEKL. V was shortened by 0 bases and J by 1 base, with 8 bases between the two germline ends. This CDR3 has 15 amino acids. DNA of the CDR3: TGCGCCAGCAGCCAAGAGTGGGGGGGCACAGATACGCAGTATTTT. Translated: CASSQEWGGTDTQYF.

This clonotype appeared a few times. This chain joins TRBV15 and TRBJ2-7; D is uncertain. V was trimmed by 1 base and J by 5 bases, leaving 9 bases between them. The CDR3 length is 13 residues. The germline CDR1 and CDR2 sequences are LNHNV and YYDKDF (reference sequence). Written as DNA, the CDR3 is TGTGCCACCAGCAGAGGGAATCCAGACGAGCAGTACTTC. This codes for CATSRGNPDEQYF. Full variable domain (outside the CDR3, taken from reference TRBV15 and TRBJ2-7): DAMVIQNPRYQVTQFGKPVTLSCSQTLNHNVMYWYQQKSSQAPKLLFHYYDKDFNNEADTPDNFQSRRPNTSFCFLDIRSPGLGDTAMYLCATSRGNPDEQYFGPGTRLTVT.

The V and J genes are TRBV7-2 and TRBJ2-2; weak D call: TRBD2 (5 bases). Trimming cost V 3 bases and J 6 bases, with 11 bases left between them. In germline, CDR1 is SGHTA, CDR2 FQGNSA. CDR3 length equals 14 residues. The CDR3 is CASSFYASPGELFF. CDR3 bases: TGTGCCAGCAGCTTTTACGCTAGCCCCGGGGAGCTGTTTTTT. The complete variable domain, with remaining parts taken from reference TRBV7-2 and TRBJ2-2, reads GAGVSQSPSNKVTEKGKDVELRCDPISGHTALYWYRQSLGQGLEFLIYFQGNSAPDKSGLPSDRFSAERTGGSVSTLTIQRTQQEDSAVYLCASSFYASPGELFFGEGSRLTVL.

The chain has TRBV6-6 and TRBJ2-7; TRBD1 might be the D (5 bases). V shed 6 bases and J shed 8 bases, with 17 bases lying between them. Germline CDR1 is MNHNY and CDR2 is SVGAGI (reference sequence). The CDR3 sequence is 13 residues long. CDR3 sequence: CASSQGPQEKQYF. The CDR3 DNA is TGTGCCAGCAGCCAAGGGCCACAGGAAAAGCAGTACTTC.

This clonotype was found a few times. V gene TRBV7-2 combines with J gene TRBJ2-1; weak D call: TRBD2 (7 bases). CDR1 SGHTA and CDR2 FQGNSA come from the germline V gene. The CDR3 is 16 amino acids. V dropped 5 bases and J dropped 4 bases, with 18 bases sitting between them. The CDR3 loop is CASSRPSGGRYNEQFF. The CDR3 DNA reads as TGTGCCAGCAGCCGGCCGTCGGGGGGCCGATACAATGAGCAGTTCTTC.

The J gene is TRBJ1-1, the V gene TRBV5-1; TRBD1 aligns across 11 bases. V shed 7 bases and J 4 bases; nucleotides not matched to a gene: 3. The germline gives CDR1 SGHRS, CDR2 YFSETQ. The CDR3 loop spans 13 amino acids. CDR3 nucleotides: TGCGCCAGCGGGACAGGGGGTAGCACTGAAGCTTTCTTT. This sequence encodes CASGTGGSTEAFF.

V usage is TRBV7-9 and J usage is TRBJ1-2, with D tentatively TRBD1 (6 bases). CDR3 length: 15 residues. Germline-derived CDR1 and CDR2 are SEHNR and FQNEAQ (reference sequence). V dropped 1 base and J dropped 4 bases, with 13 bases sitting between them. The CDR3 DNA reads TGTGCCAGCAGCTTAGAAGCAGGGGTCGTCTATGGCTACACCTTC. Its protein is CASSLEAGVVYGYTF.

This clonotype turned up a few times. This rearrangement joins TRBV20-1 to TRBJ1-5; D unclear. The V gene's germline CDR1 is DFQATT and CDR2 SNEGSKA (reference sequence). The CDR3 contains 12 residues. The germline V and J ends were trimmed by 5 bases and 5 bases, with 10 bases remaining between them. The CDR3 DNA reads TGCAGTGCTTCCGCGATGGATCAGCCCCAGCATTTT. Amino acids: CSASAMDQPQHF.

This clonotype occurred a few times. V and J are TRBV18 and TRBJ2-5; a possible D gene is TRBD2 (5 bases). This CDR3 is built from 14 residues. The germline gives CDR1 KGHSH, CDR2 LQKENI. V was clipped by 6 bases and J by 3 bases, with 14 bases between them. The CDR3 DNA is TGTGCCAGCTCTTCACCTCCCGGGGAAGAGACCCAGTACTTC. Protein product: CASSSPPGEETQYF.

The CDR3 DNA follows: TGCAGTGCCGGGAGGAGGAATGAGCAGTTCTTC. Protein sequence: CSAGRRNEQFF. The chain recombines TRBV20-1 with TRBJ2-1; 7 bases are a match to TRBD2. This CDR3 region has 11 residues. The trim removed 6 bases at V and 7 bases at J, leaving 3 bases unmatched. Germline V lookup: CDR1 DFQATT, CDR2 SNEGSKA (reference sequence).

V is TRBV2 and J is TRBJ2-7; the match to TRBD2 covers 10 bases. The CDR3 is made up of 14 amino acids. V shed 7 bases, J shed 0 bases, and the junction held 3 bases outside the gene matches. The germline gives CDR1 SNHLY, CDR2 FYNNEI. The DNA of the CDR3 is TGTGCCAGCAAGCTAGCGGGGGACTCCTACGAGCAGTACTTC. Translating it yields CASKLAGDSYEQYF.

The chain recombines TRBV19 with TRBJ1-1; a weak D match, TRBD1 (6 bases). Germline V gene sequence: CDR1 LNHDA, CDR2 SQIVND (reference sequence). The CDR3 has 10 residues. CDR3 DNA: TGTGCATCAGGGGATCTGGGAGCTTTCTTT. Translating gives CASGDLGAFF.

This clonotype was counted between two and nine times. V usage is TRBV5-6 and J usage is TRBJ2-3; 7 bases are shared with TRBD2. The germline V gene has CDR1 SGHDT and CDR2 YYEEEE. V was clipped by 6 bases and J by 2 bases; unmatched bases: 6. The CDR3 totals 14 residues. Written as DNA, the CDR3 is TGTGCCAGCATAGTACTAGCGATCACAGATACGCAGTATTTT. This gives the protein CASIVLAITDTQYF.

The genes are TRBV6-5 and TRBJ2-1, with 11 nucleotides matching TRBD2. CDR1 MNHEY and CDR2 SVGAGI come from the germline V gene. V lost 4 bases and J lost 7; bases outside the gene matches: 9. The CDR3 covers 16 residues. In DNA, the CDR3 is TGTGCCAGCAGTTCCGCCCGACTAGCGGGAAGGAATGAGCAGTTCTTC. Its protein product is CASSSARLAGRNEQFF.

In its sample, this clonotype was seen a few times. The gene calls are TRBV7-8 and TRBJ1-6, with D hard to call. The V end lost 1 base, the J end lost 0 bases, and 4 bases lay between the germline ends. From germline, CDR1 is SGHVS and CDR2 FQNEAQ. The CDR3 has 15 amino acids. The CDR3 loop is CASSLGGSYNSPLHF. CDR3 bases: TGTGCCAGCAGCTTAGGAGGCTCCTATAATTCACCCCTCCACTTT.

J is TRBJ2-6 and V is TRBV20-1; D may match TRBD1 or TRBD2 (5 bases each). The germline V gene encodes CDR1 DFQATT and CDR2 SNEGSKA (reference sequence). The CDR3 sequence is 14 residues long. V lost 6 bases and J 1 base, leaving 10 bases between the germline ends. The CDR3 protein is CSALRGSGANVLTF. CDR3 coding DNA: TGCAGTGCGCTGAGGGGATCTGGGGCCAACGTCCTGACTTTC.

The chain employs TRBV4-3 and TRBJ2-7; D is unresolved. The germline CDR1 and CDR2 sequences are LGHNA and YSLEER. CDR3 length equals 13 residues. V was trimmed by 3 bases and J by 5 bases, leaving 11 bases between them. The chain's CDR3 is CASSHGTFNEQYF. The CDR3 DNA follows: TGCGCCAGCAGCCACGGAACCTTTAACGAGCAGTACTTC.

This clonotype appeared a few times. This chain links TRBV2 with TRBJ2-3; unclear D gene. Germline-derived CDR1 and CDR2 are SNHLY and FYNNEI. The length of the CDR3 is 14 residues. The V and J ends lost 4 bases and 1 base respectively, with 9 bases between them. The CDR3 coding sequence is TGTGCCAGCAGTGGACTTATCCGCACAGATACGCAGTATTTT. It codes for CASSGLIRTDTQYF.

This clonotype was recorded a few times. The gene calls are TRBV27 and TRBJ1-1; D is perhaps TRBD1 (5 bases). There are 12 residues in the CDR3. Trimming removed 6 bases at V and 11 bases at J, with 16 bases between. Germline values: CDR1 MNHEY, CDR2 SMNVEV (reference sequence). The CDR3 loop reads CASSARDGVAFF. The DNA of the CDR3 is TGTGCCAGCAGCGCTCGGGACGGTGTCGCTTTCTTT.

V gene TRBV29-1 combines with J gene TRBJ1-1, with 7 bases aligning to TRBD1. V lost 1 base to trimming and J lost 1 base; unmatched junction nucleotides: 6. CDR1 SQVTM and CDR2 ANQGSEA come from the germline V gene. The CDR3 extends over 15 amino acids. CDR3 region: CSVEGVQGRNTEAFF. CDR3 DNA: TGCAGCGTTGAAGGCGTACAGGGGAGGAACACTGAAGCTTTCTTT.

This chain connects TRBV10-1 to TRBJ2-5; 11 bases are shared with TRBD2. The germline V gene encodes CDR1 WNHNN and CDR2 SYGVQD (reference sequence). There are 16 residues in the CDR3. V dropped 0 bases and J dropped 2; count of bases not matched to a gene: 2. Here the CDR3 DNA reads TGCGCCAGCAGTGAGTCTAGCGGGGGGGGTCAAGAGACCCAGTACTTC. Its protein is CASSESSGGGQETQYF.

In this sample, this clonotype turned up a few times. V and J are TRBV10-2 and TRBJ2-7, with D perhaps matching TRBD2 (5 bases). CDR1 and CDR2 from the germline V gene are WSHSY and SAAADI. Trimming cost V 8 bases and J 0 bases, with 11 bases left between them. The CDR3 extends over 13 amino acids. Here the CDR3 DNA reads TGCGCCAGCCGAGCGGACCCCTCCTACGAGCAGTACTTC. This sequence encodes CASRADPSYEQYF.